A single sample gave rise to the 31 T cell receptor beta chains below, sequenced in a study of post-analysis software for immune sequencing data. The TCR beta cDNA libraries carried unique molecular identifiers. Each CDR3 protein is one row after TCRdb ran MiXCR on the PCR reads. The sample includes a few hundred thousand distinct CDR3 sequences, about a third of them seen just once. No antigen is known for these receptors. Whole-study findings and limits: TRBV5-6, TRBV5-1 and TRBV20-1 were among five TRBV segments more frequent in patients than controls.

Specimen: blood. These receptors all come from a girl under 18 with multiple sclerosis.

This clonotype was seen once. The chain recombines TRBV6-6 with TRBJ2-3; TRBD1 matches 10 bases. The germline V gene encodes CDR1 MNHNY and CDR2 SVGAGI (reference sequence). The CDR3 is 14 amino acids. Trimming removed 6 bases from V and 2 bases from J; junction bases left unmatched: 2. The CDR3 sequence is CASRRQGATDTQYF. For the CDR3, the DNA is TGTGCCAGCAGAAGACAGGGGGCCACAGATACGCAGTATTTT.

The chain employs TRBV6-2 or TRBV6-3 and TRBJ2-2; 10 positions agree with TRBD1. Germline CDR1 MNHEY, CDR2 SVGEGT. After removal of 2 bases from V and 5 bases from J, the junction contained 2 bases not matched to a gene. The CDR3 is 15 residues long. The CDR3 bases are TGTGCCAGCAGTTACGGGACAGGGGAAACCGGGGAGCTGTTTTTT. Its translation: CASSYGTGETGELFF.

The table lists this clonotype with many counts. The rearrangement joins TRBV28 to TRBJ2-1; 8 positions agree with TRBD1. Germline assignment: CDR1 MDHEN and CDR2 SYDVKM. The CDR3 is made up of 16 amino acids. V lost 6 bases and J lost 0; bases outside the gene matches: 7. The CDR3 DNA reads TGTGCCAGCAGAAAGGACAGGGAGAGCTCCTACAATGAGCAGTTCTTC. Protein sequence: CASRKDRESSYNEQFF. Complete variable domain (other parts from reference TRBV28 and TRBJ2-1): DVKVTQSSRYLVKRTGEKVFLECVQDMDHENMFWYRQDPGLGLRLIYFSYDVKMKEKGDIPEGYSVSREKKERFSLILESASTNQTSMYLCASRKDRESSYNEQFFGPGTRLTVL.

The chain uses TRBV21-1 and TRBJ2-7. TRBV21-1 is termed a pseudogene. This CDR3 has 14 residues. The CDR3 loop reads CASSQGLFTGEQYF. Here the CDR3 DNA reads TGTGCCAGCAGCCAGGGGCTTTTTACCGGCGAGCAGTACTTC.

This clonotype was recorded a few times. The V gene is TRBV5-1, the J gene TRBJ2-5, with TRBD2 as a possible D gene (5 bases). The CDR3 consists of 15 residues. In germline, CDR1 is SGHRS, CDR2 YFSETQ. Trimming shortened V by 3 bases and J by 2 bases, and 14 bases separated the two germline ends. As DNA, the CDR3 is TGCGCCAGCAGCTACCGGACTGGACTTCAAGAGACCCAGTACTTC. It specifies CASSYRTGLQETQYF.

This chain connects TRBV5-1 to TRBJ2-7, with TRBD1 matching 9 bases. V lost 2 bases and J lost 0; bases outside the gene matches: 9. The CDR3 totals 17 residues. Per germline, CDR1 SGHRS and CDR2 YFSETQ. The CDR3 is CASSFYAGTGSSYEQYV. The CDR3 DNA sequence: TGCGCCAGCAGCTTCTACGCCGGGACAGGGAGCTCCTACGAGCAGTACGTC.

This clonotype was observed a few times. This chain links TRBV5-1 with TRBJ1-1; a weak D match, TRBD1 (6 bases). V lost 4 bases and J lost 5, with 18 bases in between. This CDR3 has 15 amino acids. CDR1 SGHRS and CDR2 YFSETQ come from the germline V gene. Here the CDR3 reads CASSLDSLFGTEAFF. As DNA, the CDR3 is TGCGCCAGCAGCCTGGACAGTCTCTTCGGTACTGAAGCTTTCTTT.

This sequence joins TRBV7-3 and TRBJ2-1; 7 positions agree with TRBD2. The germline CDR1 and CDR2 sequences are SGHTA and FQGTGA. This CDR3 has 13 residues. V shed 5 bases, J shed 6 bases, and the junction held 4 bases outside the gene matches. The CDR3 region is CASSPRGGNEQFF. CDR3 nucleotide sequence: TGTGCCAGCAGCCCCCGCGGGGGCAATGAGCAGTTCTTC.

V and J are TRBV7-2 and TRBJ2-5, with D perhaps TRBD2 (6 bases). Per the germline V gene, CDR1 is SGHTA and CDR2 is FQGNSA. The CDR3 length is 16 residues. Between the trimmed V and J ends, which lost 1 base and 5 bases, there was a span of 17 bases. The CDR3 reads CASSLGTRGLGETQYF. The CDR3 bases are TGTGCCAGCAGCTTAGGGACGAGGGGACTCGGGGAGACCCAGTACTTC.

For this clonotype: Just one base apart from a much larger clone, this may be a read error. This chain connects TRBV2 to TRBJ1-2; D might be TRBD1 (5 bases). The length of the CDR3 is 14 residues. Germline assignment: CDR1 SNHLY and CDR2 FYNNEI. The CDR3 bases are TGTGCCAGCAGTGAAGGGGGGGAAGTGGTTGGCTGCACCTTC. Its translation: CASSEGGEVVGCTF.

The chain has TRBV2 and TRBJ2-1, with D maybe TRBD2 (5 bases). Germline CDR1 is SNHLY and CDR2 is FYNNEI. The CDR3 has 14 residues. Trimming removed 7 bases at V and 3 bases at J, with 13 bases between. The CDR3 region is CASTTEGGYNEQFF. Written as DNA, the CDR3 is TGTGCCAGCACCACCGAGGGTGGCTACAATGAGCAGTTCTTC.

This clonotype turned up a few times. The chain combines TRBV6-2 or TRBV6-3 with TRBJ2-1; 8 bases are shared with TRBD1. The trim removed 8 bases at V and 7 bases at J, leaving 4 bases unmatched. The CDR3 length is 12 residues. Germline V gene lookup returns CDR1 MNHEY and CDR2 SVGEGT. The CDR3 nucleotides are TGTGCCAGCTCCGACAGGGGAAATGAGCAGTTCTTC. This codes for CASSDRGNEQFF.

V is TRBV12-3 or TRBV12-4 and J is TRBJ1-1, with 7 positions matching TRBD1. V gave up 11 bases and J gave up 0 bases; unmatched junction bases: 12. The CDR3 contains 15 residues. Here the CDR3 reads CAPRSEDRMNTEAFF. DNA for the CDR3: TGTGCCCCACGTTCCGAGGACAGGATGAACACTGAAGCTTTCTTT.

The genes are TRBV5-1 and TRBJ1-1; 8 bases are shared with TRBD1. V lost 0 bases to trimming and J lost 7 bases; unmatched junction nucleotides: 8. CDR1 and CDR2 (germline): SGHRS, YFSETQ. This CDR3 contains 15 residues. CDR3: CASSLGLSGTGEAFF. CDR3 coding DNA: TGCGCCAGCAGCTTGGGGCTGTCGGGGACAGGTGAAGCTTTCTTT.

The rearrangement joins TRBV20-1 to TRBJ2-7; TRBD2 might be the D (6 bases). CDR1 and CDR2 (germline): DFQATT, SNEGSKA (reference sequence). V was cut by 1 base and J by 2 bases, with 9 bases left in between. The CDR3 extends over 13 amino acids. The DNA of the CDR3 is TGCAGTGCTAGAGGCGGGACCACCTACGAGCAGTACTTC. It specifies CSARGGTTYEQYF.

This clonotype was detected many times. The J gene is TRBJ2-7, the V gene TRBV6-2 or TRBV6-3; tentative D call: TRBD2 (6 bases). The germline V gene has CDR1 MNHEY and CDR2 SVGEGT. Trimming took off 2 bases at V and 1 base at J, with 12 bases between the two ends. The CDR3 length is 15 residues. The DNA of the CDR3 is TGTGCCAGCAGTTACGAGGGCGCGGGATCCTACGAGCAGTACTTC. This codes for CASSYEGAGSYEQYF.

The rearrangement joins TRBV7-9 to TRBJ2-1, with D possibly matching TRBD2 (6 bases). The CDR3 contains 18 residues. CDR1 and CDR2 from the germline V gene are SEHNR and FQNEAQ (reference sequence). Trimming cost V 5 bases and J 0 bases, with 20 bases left between them. CDR3 protein: CASSQLNLSGSSYNEQFF. The DNA of the CDR3 is TGTGCCAGCAGCCAATTAAACCTTAGCGGCAGCTCCTACAATGAGCAGTTCTTC.

The chain has TRBV27 and TRBJ2-5, with D possibly TRBD1 on 7 matching bases. TRBJ2-7 matches the DNA end more closely, so the J call is doubtful. Germline assignment: CDR1 MNHEY and CDR2 SMNVEV (reference sequence). CDR3 length equals 14 residues. CDR3 loop: CASSLGQGGGEQYF. In DNA, the CDR3 is TGTGCCAGCAGTTTAGGGCAGGGGGGCGGCGAGCAGTACTTC.

Worth noting for this clonotype: This may stem from a read error, because a much larger clone lies one nucleotide away. This chain links TRBV29-1 with TRBJ2-5, with no clear D. Trimming removed 3 bases from V and 4 bases from J, with 6 bases in between. The CDR3 consists of 11 residues. From germline, CDR1 is SQVTM and CDR2 ANQGSEA. The CDR3 region has the DNA TGCAGCGTTGAGGTGGTAGAGACCCAGTACTTC. This sequence encodes CSVEVVETQYF.

In this sample, this clonotype turned up many times. The chain is built from TRBV29-1 and TRBJ2-7, with 8 bases identical to TRBD2. Germline CDR1 is SQVTM and CDR2 is ANQGSEA. V lost 1 base and J lost 2; bases outside the gene matches: 7. The CDR3 length is 15 residues. CDR3: CSVEGVGRGTYEQYF. CDR3 coding DNA: TGCAGCGTTGAAGGGGTCGGGAGGGGCACCTACGAGCAGTACTTC.

This clonotype came up a few times. The CDR3, as DNA: TGTGCCAGCAGAGTGAGGCAGGGCTCCCTTCCTTTCTTT. The encoded protein is CASRVRQGSLPFF. The chain links TRBV11-2 to TRBJ1-1, with D perhaps TRBD1 (5 bases). CDR1 and CDR2 from the germline V gene are SGHAT and FQNNGV. V was shortened by 6 bases and J by 12 bases, with 20 bases between the two germline ends. CDR3 length: 13 amino acids.

The chain carries TRBV9 and TRBJ2-3; the D is unclear. CDR3 length: 13 residues. V was trimmed by 0 bases and J by 6 bases, leaving 8 bases between them. Germline loops: CDR1 SGDLS, CDR2 YYNGEE. CDR3 DNA sequence: TGTGCCAGCAGCGTAGGGTCCTTTGATACGCAGTATTTT. Residues: CASSVGSFDTQYF. Variable domain in full (rest from reference TRBV9 and TRBJ2-3): DSGVTQTPKHLITATGQRVTLRCSPRSGDLSVYWYQQSLDQGLQFLIQYYNGEERAKGNILERFSAQQFPDLHSELNLSSLELGDSALYFCASSVGSFDTQYFGPGTRLTVL.

V usage is TRBV4-1 and J usage is TRBJ2-1; D may be TRBD1 or TRBD2 (5 bases each). V was clipped by 4 bases and J by 1 base, with 17 bases between them. Per the germline V gene, CDR1 is MGHRA and CDR2 is YSYEKL. This CDR3 has 17 residues. CDR3 DNA sequence: TGCGCCAGCAGCCCCAGGCAGGTGGGGGTGTCCTACAATGAGCAGTTCTTC. This translates into CASSPRQVGVSYNEQFF.

Only a few counts were recorded for this clonotype. The rearrangement uses TRBV12-3 or TRBV12-4 and TRBJ1-2; 7 nucleotides match TRBD1. V shed 4 bases, J shed 4 bases, and the junction held 3 bases outside the gene matches. The CDR3 contains 13 residues. CDR3 DNA sequence: TGTGCCAGCAGTTCGGGACAGACCTATGGCTACACCTTC. It yields the protein CASSSGQTYGYTF.

The chain links TRBV7-2 to TRBJ1-1, with 9 bases that match TRBD1. V lost 4 bases, J lost 10 bases, and 4 bases stayed unmatched. Per the germline V gene, CDR1 is SGHTA and CDR2 is FQGNSA. The CDR3 totals 12 residues. The CDR3 coding sequence is TGTGCCAGCAGCTCTCTGACAGGGGGAGCTTTCTTT. Protein product: CASSSLTGGAFF.

This clonotype occurred a few times. This chain connects TRBV12-3 or TRBV12-4 to TRBJ2-7; TRBD2 is a possible D gene (5 bases). The CDR3 is made up of 17 amino acids. Trimming took 4 bases from V and 2 from J, leaving 21 bases between them. The chain's CDR3 is CASSWAGLRGDPYEQYF. The DNA of the CDR3 is TGTGCCAGCAGTTGGGCCGGCTTACGGGGAGACCCCTACGAGCAGTACTTC.

A remark on this clonotype: Just one base apart from a much larger clone, this may be a read error. The chain uses TRBV27 and TRBJ2-1, with D maybe TRBD1 (6 bases). This CDR3 is built from 15 residues. Trimming removed 7 bases at V and 0 bases at J, with 13 bases between. Germline CDR1 is MNHEY and CDR2 is SMNVEV (reference sequence). Written as DNA, the CDR3 is TGTGCCAGCAACGTACAGGGTAACTCCTACAATGAGCAGTTCTTC. It is translated as CASNVQGNSYNEQFF.

This clonotype was seen more than once but under ten times. The chain is built from TRBV20-1 and TRBJ1-5, with D maybe TRBD1 (5 bases). The CDR3 is 16 residues long. CDR1 is DFQATT, CDR2 SNEGSKA, per germline (reference sequence). The germline V and J ends were trimmed by 1 base and 5 bases, with 18 bases remaining between them. CDR3 sequence: CSARGALVSGDQPQHF. DNA for the CDR3: TGCAGTGCTAGAGGGGCCCTTGTATCGGGGGATCAGCCCCAGCATTTT.

This chain uses TRBV20-1 with TRBJ2-1, with 13 bases identical to TRBD2. Per the germline V gene, CDR1 is DFQATT and CDR2 is SNEGSKA (reference sequence). With V trimmed by 3 bases and J by 2 bases, 16 bases remained unmatched. This CDR3 comprises 20 residues. The CDR3 DNA reads TGCAGTGCTAGGGCCTCCGGTGGAGGGACTAGCGGGACCCCCTACAATGAGCAGTTCTTC. This sequence encodes CSARASGGGTSGTPYNEQFF.

This clonotype was counted at least ten times. The chain recombines TRBV28 with TRBJ2-3, with TRBD1 matching 8 bases. CDR3 length equals 15 residues. Trimming took 8 bases from V and 4 from J; bases not matched to a gene: 11. Germline-derived CDR1 and CDR2 are MDHEN and SYDVKM. The CDR3 is CASGKFQGASDTQYF. The DNA for the CDR3 is TGTGCCAGCGGTAAATTTCAGGGGGCATCAGATACGCAGTATTTT.

With regard to this clonotype: Relative to the germline gene, one junction end is altered; a read error may explain this. This chain joins TRBV20-1 and TRBJ2-2, with 10 bases lining up with TRBD2. The germline CDR1 and CDR2 sequences are DFQATT and SNEGSKA (reference sequence). The CDR3 totals 14 residues. Here the CDR3 reads CSARELAGTGERFF. CDR3 nucleotides: TGCAGTGCTAGAGAACTAGCGGGGACCGGGGAGCGGTTTTTT.